This entry concerns a single T cell receptor beta chain. Which antigen it targets is not known. Qualities for individual bases were not recorded, and no much larger clone is one base off. The data are from a study of technical replicates of blood from a few donors (dated by TCRdb to about 2017). Library construction relied on the immunoSEQ multiplex PCR assay. The immuneACCESS repertoire file appears here via TCRdb, limited to in-frame rearrangements. These files lack a portion of the clones; in checked studies, under half of the deficit traces to unresolved V genes, and the cause of the others is not known. The sample records around 68,000 clones, approximately 97% of which are singletons. Clones ranked in the top ten supply approximately 0.3% of the sample. A distance of 6 bases separates the germline ends of V and J, which lose 2 bases and 2 bases respectively. The germline V gene encodes CDR1 SQVTM and CDR2 ANQGSEA. From cysteine to phenylalanine, the CDR3 is 12 amino acids long. The entry retains the CDR3 DNA only, 36 bases that are in frame from base 1.

The TCR comes from a human donor in good health. The rearranged segments are TRBV29-1 and TRBJ1-2; possibly the D gene is TRBD1, per 6 matching bases. The sequenced material came from T cells isolated from PBMCs. The sequenced DNA is TGCAGCGTTGAACAGGGGAACTATGGCTACACCTTC. Translated, this gives CSVEQGNYGYTF.